Sequencing of this T cell receptor beta chain was carried out in a study of CD8 T cells in Susac syndrome (dated by TCRdb to the late 2010s). For the study in its entirety: Of the Susac syndrome patients who were sequenced, eight or nine were in clinical remission while roughly six had clinically active disease. The study used repertoire sequencing to test whether antigen drove CD8+ T cell activation and differentiation in Susac syndrome. At the time of blood withdrawal, Susac syndrome patients were either therapy-naive, taking corticosteroids (with some also receiving IVIg), or on IVIg alone. CD8+ T cell repertoire clonality was compared between about 12 healthy donors, about 14 Susac syndrome patients and around 16 multiple sclerosis patients.

High-throughput TCR beta sequencing profiled peripheral blood CD8+ and CD4+ T cells from healthy donors, Susac syndrome patients and multiple sclerosis patients. Susac syndrome patients met recently defined diagnostic criteria for definite or probable disease. Bulk CD8+ and CD4+ T cells were purified by magnetic negative isolation, while CD8+ TEMRA cells were enriched using FACS. Blood was drawn into EDTA tubes, processed within 24 hours, and PBMCs were isolated by density gradient centrifugation. PBMCs intended for TCR sequencing were frozen in liquid nitrogen and were later thawed in a 37 degrees C water bath. The sorted or isolated CD4+, CD8+ and CD8+ TEMRA cells had a purity of 90% or higher. Counted from cysteine to phenylalanine, this CDR3 has 19 amino acids. The retained sequence is limited to the CDR3, 57 bases, with the frame set at the first base. The research as a whole found: The number of individuals in the TCR sequencing and HLA analysis was acknowledged as relatively small. Around 15 and five Susac-specific public clones were found in the total CD8+ and CD8+ TEMRA repertoires, respectively. Clonal expansion was seen in Susac syndrome CD8+ repertoires, peaking in CD8+ TEMRA cells and being greater in clinically active patients than in remitting ones.

RNA was extracted with the RNeasy kit and roughly 0.45 to 1 ug was reverse transcribed using random hexamers. The immunoSEQ multiplex PCR assay, which covers 54 Vbeta and 13 Jbeta segments, was used to amplify TCR beta CDR3 regions. PCR amplification bias was corrected using a synthetic template baseline for primer optimization and computational correction. As for how the authors treated the data: Reads were annotated to V, D and J genes according to IMGT and were analyzed with immunoSEQ Analyzer, with only productive sequences retained. To calculate clonality, Shannon entropy was normalized by log2 of the number of productive unique sequences and then subtracted from one. For each patient and control, public and private clones were evaluated among the 100 most prevalent clones. Susac-specific clones were defined as absent from healthy and MS cohorts, around 980 published viral clones and other ImmuneACCESS disease sequences. The public reads were quality trimmed at Q25 with fastp and then assembled into clones with MiXCR by TCRdb, keeping productive beta chains. Rows are combined by CDR3 protein, so each entry shows the most common genes and DNA. The V and J calls follow TCRdb's processing rather than the paper's. The sample table shows roughly 89,000 distinct CDR3 sequences, and approximately 96% are seen once. Approximately 0.42% of the sample rests with the top ten.

Comment on this clonotype: Its antigen remains undetermined. Per-base qualities were not stored, and no clone one base away is much larger.

This sequence originates from a human donor with Susac syndrome. The chain is made from TRBV21-1 and TRBJ1-2; the DNA was not used to check the table's D call, TRBD1. TRBV21-1 is listed as a pseudogene. The sequenced material came from CD8+ T cells from PBMCs. The base sequence is TGTGCCAGCAGCAAAGTACGGCGGAACAGTGGGGGTCTTAACTATGGCTACACCTTC. Translated, it gives CASSKVRRNSGGLNYGYTF.